The clone carrying this T cell receptor (beta chain) was detected ten times or more. Germline CDR1 ENHRY, CDR2 SYGVKD. This CDR3 comprises 14 residues. V gave up 10 bases and J gave up 5 bases; unmatched junction bases: 12. Each CDR3 protein gets one entry after TCRdb re-called the reads with MiXCR. The sample lists fewer than 350,000 distinct CDR3 sequences; 15% to 20% were seen once. This entry comes from a study of T cell repertoires in cytomegalovirus infection. The TCR comes from a human donor in good health (CMV status not recorded). Some clones in this sample may be carry-over from other donors' samples. The sequenced material came from PBMCs. J is TRBJ2-3 and V is TRBV10-3; 7 bases map to TRBD2. The CDR3 spells CATRGGGVRDTQYF. CDR3 bases: TGTGCCACCCGAGGCGGGGGAGTTCGAGATACGCAGTATTTT.